Below are 2 T cell receptor beta chains sequenced from a single sample in a study of somatic mutations in cytotoxic T cells in rheumatoid arthritis. Sequencing was performed with immunoSEQ multiplex PCR; in TCRdb, only in-frame clones are kept and a portion is missing. The profile shows about 10,000 clones, about three quarters of them singletons. Sequenced material: CD8+ T cells sorted from blood. The receptors here all came from a man aged 50-59 years in good health.

The CDR3 reads CASSPPAGRRETQYF. The CDR3 DNA sequence: TGTGCCAGCAGCCCGCCAGCGGGTCGAAGAGAGACCCAGTACTTC. The chain has TRBV7-9 and TRBJ2-5, with a possible D match to TRBD2 (6 bases). The germline V gene has CDR1 SEHNR and CDR2 FQNEAQ (reference sequence). The CDR3 runs to 15 residues. The V gene lost 5 bases and the J gene lost 4 bases, with 17 bases spanning the gap.

Only one count was recorded for this clone. The rearrangement uses TRBV11-3 and TRBJ2-7; D not resolved. V dropped 0 bases and J dropped 6 bases, with 12 bases sitting between them. In germline, CDR1 is SGHNT, CDR2 YENEEA. CDR3 length equals 14 residues. This CDR3 is CASSLDPVSPEQYF. The CDR3 DNA is TGTGCCAGCAGCTTAGACCCAGTCTCCCCCGAGCAGTACTTC.